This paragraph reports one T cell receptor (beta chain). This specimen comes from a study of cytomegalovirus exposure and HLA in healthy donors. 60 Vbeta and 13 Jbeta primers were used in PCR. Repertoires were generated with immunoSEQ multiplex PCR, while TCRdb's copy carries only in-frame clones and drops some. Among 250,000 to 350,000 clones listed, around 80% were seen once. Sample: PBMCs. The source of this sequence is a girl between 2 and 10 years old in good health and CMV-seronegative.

The CDR3 sequence is CASSPGTGGVGQYF. CDR3 nucleotides: TGCGCCAGCAGCCCCGGGACAGGGGGCGTCGGGCAGTACTTC. The chain is built from TRBV5-1 and TRBJ2-7, with 12 bases fitting TRBD1. The CDR3 totals 14 residues. With 4 bases clipped from V and 9 bases from J, the junction kept 8 bases outside the gene matches. The germline V gene has CDR1 SGHRS and CDR2 YFSETQ.